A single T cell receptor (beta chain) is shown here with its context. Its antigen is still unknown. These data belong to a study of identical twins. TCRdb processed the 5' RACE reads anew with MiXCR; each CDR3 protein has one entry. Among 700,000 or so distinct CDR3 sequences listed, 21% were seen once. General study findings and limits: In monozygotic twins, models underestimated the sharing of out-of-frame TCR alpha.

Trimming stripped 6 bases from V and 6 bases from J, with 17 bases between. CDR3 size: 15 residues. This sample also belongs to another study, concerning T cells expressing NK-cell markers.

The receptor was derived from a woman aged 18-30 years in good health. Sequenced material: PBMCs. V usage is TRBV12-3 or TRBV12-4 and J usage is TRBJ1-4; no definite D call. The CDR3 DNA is TGTGCCAGCAGCCCACGGATGGGGTTAGATGAAAAACTGTTTTTT. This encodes CASSPRMGLDEKLFF.